The rows below give T cell receptor beta chains drawn from one sample of a study of blood T cell repertoires in COVID-19. Measured with immunoSEQ multiplex PCR; TCRdb has only the in-frame clones, and not every one. The data hold 95,000 to 110,000 clones, with around 82% observed a single time. The sequenced sample consisted of peripheral blood. The origin of the receptors is a man aged 55-75 years with acute or convalescent COVID-19. The CDR3 runs from the conserved cysteine through the conserved F or W. Fields, in order: J gene, D gene, clone size, V gene, CDR3 protein, CDR3 DNA. D genes are given only for firm matches. Part of the rows lack a size; the others show once, few, many or a class for expanded clones.

TRBJ2-6 NA once TRBV5-1 CASSPRLGAGANVLTF TGCGCCAGCAGCCCTAGACTGGGAGCCGGGGCCAACGTCCTGACTTTC
TRBJ1-1 NA NA TRBV29-1 CSVKAGGLFVNTEAFF TGCAGCGTTAAGGCTGGTGGACTCTTCGTCAACACTGAAGCTTTCTTT
TRBJ2-7 NA NA TRBV4-1 CASSQDAAAESSYEQYF TGCGCCAGCAGCCAGGATGCGGCCGCTGAAAGCTCCTACGAGCAGTACTTC
TRBJ1-6 NA NA TRBV20-1 CSASQPREVGISPLHF TGCAGTGCTAGTCAACCCCGGGAGGTCGGAATATCACCCCTCCACTTT
TRBJ2-1 NA NA TRBV3-1/TRBV3-2 CASIRNGYNEQFF TGTGCCAGCATCCGGAACGGGTACAATGAGCAGTTCTTC
TRBJ2-7 TRBD2 NA TRBV14 CASSRGLAVFPPEYEQYF TGTGCCAGCAGCCGAGGACTAGCCGTGTTTCCCCCCGAGTACGAGCAGTACTTC
TRBJ2-6 NA NA TRBV7-3 CASSLAGLGANVLTF TGTGCCAGCAGCTTGGCAGGGCTCGGGGCCAACGTCCTGACTTTC
TRBJ1-3 NA NA TRBV11-2 CASSLDPGVRNTIYF TGTGCCAGCAGCTTAGATCCAGGGGTCCGGAACACCATATATTTT
TRBJ2-6 TRBD2 NA TRBV15 CATSRAFSGRSGANVLTF TGTGCCACCAGCAGAGCCTTTAGCGGGAGAAGTGGGGCCAACGTCCTGACTTTC
TRBJ2-3 NA NA TRBV9 CASSVEMTGTQYF TGTGCCAGCAGCGTAGAGATGACGGGAACGCAGTATTTT
TRBJ1-5 TRBD1 NA TRBV10-3 CAISPGQGLGQPQHF TGTGCCATCAGCCCGGGACAGGGATTGGGTCAGCCCCAGCATTTT
TRBJ2-7 NA NA TRBV12-3/TRBV12-4 CASRVSGTYEQYF TGTGCCAGCAGGGTAAGCGGTACCTACGAGCAGTACTTC
TRBJ2-3 NA NA TRBV3-1/TRBV3-2 CASSHNSDPTDTQYF TGTGCCAGCAGCCATAATAGCGATCCCACAGATACGCAGTATTTT
TRBJ2-7 TRBD2 once TRBV28 CASSLTKGGTRGSREQYF TGTGCCAGCAGTTTGACTAAAGGCGGGACTAGGGGGTCTCGCGAGCAGTACTTC
TRBJ1-2 TRBD1 NA TRBV7-2 CASSLETGLRGYTF TGTGCCAGCAGCTTAGAGACAGGGCTCCGGGGCTACACCTTC
TRBJ2-5 TRBD2 NA TRBV6-6 CASTPGGAVMEETQYF TGTGCCAGCACCCCCGGGGGGGCGGTAATGGAGGAGACCCAGTACTTC
TRBJ1-1 NA NA TRBV28 CASSLQMNTEAFF TGTGCCAGCAGCTTACAGATGAACACTGAAGCTTTCTTT
TRBJ2-7 NA few TRBV28 CASSSPGFAGKLYEQYF TGTGCCAGCAGTTCCCCAGGGTTCGCGGGGAAACTCTACGAGCAGTACTTC
TRBJ2-1 NA NA TRBV29-1 CSVAWSSYNEQFF TGCAGCGTTGCGTGGAGCTCCTACAATGAGCAGTTCTTC
TRBJ1-4 TRBD1 NA TRBV2 CASRGTGEVEKLFF TGTGCCAGCAGAGGGACAGGCGAGGTAGAAAAACTGTTTTTT
TRBJ2-1 NA NA TRBV18 CASSVSGVSSYNEQFF TGTGCCAGCTCGGTGAGCGGCGTCAGCTCCTACAATGAGCAGTTCTTC
TRBJ2-7 NA NA TRBV7-2 CASSFSESSYEQYF TGTGCCAGCAGCTTTAGCGAGAGCTCCTACGAGCAGTACTTC
TRBJ1-1 NA NA TRBV5-1 CASSGQTGNTEAFF TGCGCCAGCAGCGGACAGACAGGGAACACTGAAGCTTTCTTT
TRBJ1-2 NA NA TRBV21-1 CASSIRQDYGYTF TGTGCCAGCAGCATTCGACAGGACTATGGCTACACCTTC
TRBJ1-1 TRBD1 NA TRBV19 CASSIGWTGYVQRTEAFF TGTGCCAGTAGTATTGGTTGGACAGGGTACGTGCAGAGGACTGAAGCTTTCTTT
TRBJ1-5 NA few TRBV23-1 CASSQSWRLSNQPQHF TGCGCCAGCAGTCAATCTTGGAGACTTAGCAATCAGCCCCAGCATTTT
TRBJ2-6 NA NA TRBV2 CASRRPGANVLTF TGTGCCAGCAGGAGGCCTGGGGCCAACGTCCTGACTTTC
TRBJ2-7 NA NA TRBV5-6 CASSLFDLDSVYEQYF TGTGCCAGCAGCCTTTTTGATCTGGACAGCGTTTACGAGCAGTACTTC